The following is a T cell receptor (beta chain) sequence with its context. Antigen specificity is unknown. From germline, CDR1 is SGHRS and CDR2 YFSETQ. The CDR3 extends over 14 amino acids. V shed 4 bases and J shed 2 bases, with 7 bases lying between them. The hyperthyroidism patients had all been newly diagnosed, and their disease duration was under 2 months. Their ages ranged from 18 to 65 years. Predating any ophthalmopathy symptoms, the blood sample was taken at first hyperthyroidism diagnosis. This specimen belongs to a study of T cells in Graves' hyperthyroidism and ophthalmopathy. Study-wide findings and caveats: Ophthalmopathy and stable hyperthyroidism were told apart by a 13 V-J model. Ophthalmopathy onset followed model prediction by a median around 6.6 months.

The source material, RNA transcripts, was used to amplify TCR beta CDR3 regions. The TCR CDR3 first-round RT-PCR relied on the HTBI primer set. TCRdb re-analysed the multiplex PCR reads in MiXCR, keeping a single row per CDR3 protein. The sample has roughly 180,000 distinct CDR3 sequences; 9.4% are singletons. The V gene is TRBV5-1, the J gene TRBJ2-6; D is ambiguous. This sequence originates from a woman under 30 with Graves' hyperthyroidism that later progressed to Graves' ophthalmopathy. Input material: blood. CDR3 sequence: CASSPLTGANVLTF. Written as DNA, the CDR3 is TGCGCCAGCAGCCCGTTGACTGGGGCCAACGTCCTGACTTTC.